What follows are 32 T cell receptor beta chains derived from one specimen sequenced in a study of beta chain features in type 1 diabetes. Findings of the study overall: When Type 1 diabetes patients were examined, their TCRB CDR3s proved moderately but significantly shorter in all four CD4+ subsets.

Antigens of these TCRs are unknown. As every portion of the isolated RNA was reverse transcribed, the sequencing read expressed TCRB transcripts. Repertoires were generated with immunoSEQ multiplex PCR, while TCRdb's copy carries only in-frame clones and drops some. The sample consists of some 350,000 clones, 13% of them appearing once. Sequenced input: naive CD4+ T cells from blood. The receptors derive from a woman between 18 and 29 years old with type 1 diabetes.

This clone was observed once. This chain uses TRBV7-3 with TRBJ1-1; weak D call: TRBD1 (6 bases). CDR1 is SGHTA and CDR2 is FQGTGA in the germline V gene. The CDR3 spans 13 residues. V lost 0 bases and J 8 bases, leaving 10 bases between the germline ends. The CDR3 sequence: CASSLTVGQEAFF. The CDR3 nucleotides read TGTGCCAGCAGCTTAACGGTAGGACAGGAAGCTTTCTTT.

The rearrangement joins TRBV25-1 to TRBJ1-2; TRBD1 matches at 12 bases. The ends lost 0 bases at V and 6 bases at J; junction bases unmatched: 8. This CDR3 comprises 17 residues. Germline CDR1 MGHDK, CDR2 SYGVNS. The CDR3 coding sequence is TGTGCCAGCAGTGAATATAGAGGGACAGGGGGCGGGGATGGCTACACCTTC. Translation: CASSEYRGTGGGDGYTF.

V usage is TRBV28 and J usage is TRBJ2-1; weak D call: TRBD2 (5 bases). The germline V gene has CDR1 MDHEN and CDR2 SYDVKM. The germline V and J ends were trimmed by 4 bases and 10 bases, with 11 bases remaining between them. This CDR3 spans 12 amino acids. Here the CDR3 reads CASSSRLTEQFF. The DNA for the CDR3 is TGTGCCAGCAGTTCGAGACTAACAGAGCAGTTCTTC.

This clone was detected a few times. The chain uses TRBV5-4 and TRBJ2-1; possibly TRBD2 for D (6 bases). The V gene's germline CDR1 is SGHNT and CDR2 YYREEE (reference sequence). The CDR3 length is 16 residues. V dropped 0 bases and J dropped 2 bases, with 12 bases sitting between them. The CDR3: CASSLGGSGAYNEQFF. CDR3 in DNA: TGTGCCAGCAGCTTGGGTGGTAGCGGAGCCTACAATGAGCAGTTCTTC.

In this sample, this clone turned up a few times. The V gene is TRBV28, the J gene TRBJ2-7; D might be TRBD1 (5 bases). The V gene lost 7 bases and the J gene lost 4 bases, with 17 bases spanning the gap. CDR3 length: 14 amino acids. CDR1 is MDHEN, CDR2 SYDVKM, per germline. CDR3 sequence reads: CASISFGRAYEQYF. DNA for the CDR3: TGTGCCAGCATCTCCTTCGGCAGGGCGTACGAGCAGTACTTC.

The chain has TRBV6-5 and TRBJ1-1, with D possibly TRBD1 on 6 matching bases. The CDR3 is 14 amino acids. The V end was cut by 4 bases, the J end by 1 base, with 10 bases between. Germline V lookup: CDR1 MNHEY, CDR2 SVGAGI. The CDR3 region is CASSSPRGNTEAFF. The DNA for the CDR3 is TGTGCCAGCAGTTCACCCAGGGGGAACACTGAAGCTTTCTTT.

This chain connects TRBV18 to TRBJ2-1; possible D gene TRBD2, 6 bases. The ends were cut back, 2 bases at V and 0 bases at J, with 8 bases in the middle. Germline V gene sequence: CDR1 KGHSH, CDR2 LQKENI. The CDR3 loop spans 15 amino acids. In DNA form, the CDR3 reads TGTGCCAGCTCACCAGGGAGGAGCTCCTACAATGAGCAGTTCTTC. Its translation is CASSPGRSSYNEQFF.

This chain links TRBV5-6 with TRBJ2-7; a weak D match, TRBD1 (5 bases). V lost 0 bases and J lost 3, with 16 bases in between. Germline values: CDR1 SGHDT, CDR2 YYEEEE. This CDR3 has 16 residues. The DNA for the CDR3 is TGTGCCAGCAGCTTGGGGGGCAGGTATACCGGCTACGAGCAGTACGTC. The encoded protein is CASSLGGRYTGYEQYV.

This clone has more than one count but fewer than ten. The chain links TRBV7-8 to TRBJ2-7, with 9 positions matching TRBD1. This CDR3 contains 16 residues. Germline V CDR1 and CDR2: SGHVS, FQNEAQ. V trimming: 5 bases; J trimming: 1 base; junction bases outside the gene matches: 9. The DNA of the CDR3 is TGTGCCAGCAGCCTAATGGGACAGGGTTCGTCCTACGAGCAGTACTTC. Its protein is CASSLMGQGSSYEQYF.

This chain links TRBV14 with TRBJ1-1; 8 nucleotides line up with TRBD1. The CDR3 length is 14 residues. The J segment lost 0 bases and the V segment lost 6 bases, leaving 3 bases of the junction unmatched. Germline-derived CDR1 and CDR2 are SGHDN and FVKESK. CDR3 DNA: TGTGCCAGCAGTACAGGGGGGATGAACACTGAAGCTTTCTTT. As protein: CASSTGGMNTEAFF.

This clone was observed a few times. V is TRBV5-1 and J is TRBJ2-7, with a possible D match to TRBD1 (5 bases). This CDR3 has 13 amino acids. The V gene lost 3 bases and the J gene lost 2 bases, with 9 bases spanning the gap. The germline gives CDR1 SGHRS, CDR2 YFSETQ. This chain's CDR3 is CASSSDTTYEQYF. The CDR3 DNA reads TGCGCCAGCAGCTCGGACACCACCTACGAGCAGTACTTC.

CDR3 amino acids: CASSLAYSSSNNEQFF. The CDR3 DNA reads TGCGCCAGCAGCTTGGCCTACAGTTCCAGTAACAATGAGCAGTTCTTC. The chain uses TRBV5-1 and TRBJ2-1; D not resolved. The CDR3 loop spans 16 amino acids. Germline V gene data show CDR1 as SGHRS and CDR2 as YFSETQ. Trimming took off 0 bases at V and 5 bases at J, with 15 bases between the two ends. Combining the CDR3 with reference TRBV5-1 and TRBJ2-1 gives the whole variable domain KAGVTQTPRYLIKTRGQQVTLSCSPISGHRSVSWYQQTPGQGLQFLFEYFSETQRNKGNFPGRFSGRQFSNSRSEMNVSTLELGDSALYLCASSLAYSSSNNEQFFGPGTRLTVL.

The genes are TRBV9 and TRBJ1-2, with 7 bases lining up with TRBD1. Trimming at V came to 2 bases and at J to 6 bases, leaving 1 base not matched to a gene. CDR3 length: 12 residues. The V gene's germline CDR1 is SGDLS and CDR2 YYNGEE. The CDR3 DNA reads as TGTGCCAGCAGCGTCACAGGGGATGGCTACACCTTC. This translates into CASSVTGDGYTF.

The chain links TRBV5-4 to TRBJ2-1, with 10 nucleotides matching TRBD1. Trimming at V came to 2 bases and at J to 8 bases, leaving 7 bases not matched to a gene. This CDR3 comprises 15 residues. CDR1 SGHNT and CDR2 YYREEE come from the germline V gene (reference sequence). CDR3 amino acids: CASSFGQGEYDEQFF. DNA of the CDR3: TGTGCCAGCAGCTTTGGACAGGGGGAATACGATGAGCAGTTCTTC.

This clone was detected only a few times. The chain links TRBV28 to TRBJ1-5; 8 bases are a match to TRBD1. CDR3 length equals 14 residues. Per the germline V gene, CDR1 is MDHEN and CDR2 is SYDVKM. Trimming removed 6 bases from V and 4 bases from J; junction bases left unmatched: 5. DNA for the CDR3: TGTGCCAGCAGCAGGGACAGGAGAAATCAGCCCCAGCATTTT. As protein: CASSRDRRNQPQHF. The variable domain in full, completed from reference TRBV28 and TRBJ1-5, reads DVKVTQSSRYLVKRTGEKVFLECVQDMDHENMFWYRQDPGLGLRLIYFSYDVKMKEKGDIPEGYSVSREKKERFSLILESASTNQTSMYLCASSRDRRNQPQHFGDGTRLSIL.

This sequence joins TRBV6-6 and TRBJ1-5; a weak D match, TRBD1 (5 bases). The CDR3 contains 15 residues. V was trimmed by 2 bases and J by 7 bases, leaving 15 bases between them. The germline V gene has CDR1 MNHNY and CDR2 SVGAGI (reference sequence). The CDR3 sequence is CASSYRWGGNQPQHF. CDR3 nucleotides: TGTGCCAGCAGTTACCGTTGGGGGGGAAACCAGCCCCAGCATTTT.

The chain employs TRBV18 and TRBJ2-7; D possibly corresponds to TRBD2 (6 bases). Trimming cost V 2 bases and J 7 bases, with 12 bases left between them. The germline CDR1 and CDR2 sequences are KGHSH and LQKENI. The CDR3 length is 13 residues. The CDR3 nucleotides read TGTGCCAGCTCACCAACTAGCTTGGGAGAGCAGTACGTC. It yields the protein CASSPTSLGEQYV.

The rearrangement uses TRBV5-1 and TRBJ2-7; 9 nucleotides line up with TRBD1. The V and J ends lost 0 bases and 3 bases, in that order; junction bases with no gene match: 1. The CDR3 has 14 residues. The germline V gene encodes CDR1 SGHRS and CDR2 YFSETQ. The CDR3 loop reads CASSLEGQGYEQYF. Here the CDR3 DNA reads TGCGCCAGCAGCTTGGAGGGACAGGGCTACGAGCAGTACTTC.

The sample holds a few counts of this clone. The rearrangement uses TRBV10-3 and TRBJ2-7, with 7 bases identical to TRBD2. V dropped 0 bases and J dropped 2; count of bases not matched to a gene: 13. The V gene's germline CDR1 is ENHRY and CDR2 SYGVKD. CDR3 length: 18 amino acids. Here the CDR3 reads CAISESLQTSFSTYEQYF. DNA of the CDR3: TGTGCCATCAGTGAGTCCCTCCAGACTAGCTTTTCTACCTACGAGCAGTACTTC.

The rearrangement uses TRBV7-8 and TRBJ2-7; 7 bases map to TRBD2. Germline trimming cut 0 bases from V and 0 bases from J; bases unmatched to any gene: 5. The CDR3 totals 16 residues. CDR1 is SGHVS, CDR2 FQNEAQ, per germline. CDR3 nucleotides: TGTGCCAGCAGCTTAGCTCGGGGCGGGAGCTCCTACGAGCAGTACTTC. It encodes CASSLARGGSSYEQYF.

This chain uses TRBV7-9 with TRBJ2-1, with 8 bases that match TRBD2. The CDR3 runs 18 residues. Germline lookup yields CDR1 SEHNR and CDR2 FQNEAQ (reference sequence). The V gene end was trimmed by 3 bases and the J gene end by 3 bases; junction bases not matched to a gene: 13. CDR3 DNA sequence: TGTGCCAGCAGCTTCCGAACCGTGCTAGCGGGCCTCTACAATGAGCAGTTCTTC. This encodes CASSFRTVLAGLYNEQFF.

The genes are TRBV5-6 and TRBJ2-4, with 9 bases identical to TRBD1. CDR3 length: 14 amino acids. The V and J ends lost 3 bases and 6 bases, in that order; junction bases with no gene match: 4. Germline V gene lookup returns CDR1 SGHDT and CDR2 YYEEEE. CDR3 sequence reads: CASSWKTGGNIQYF. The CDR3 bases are TGTGCCAGCAGCTGGAAGACAGGGGGAAACATTCAGTACTTC.

DNA of the CDR3: TGTGCCACCGGTGAATGGTCTAGCGGTTCCTACAATGAGCAGTTCTTC. Translated: CATGEWSSGSYNEQFF. The gene calls are TRBV7-2 and TRBJ2-1, with 7 bases that match TRBD2. Per the germline V gene, CDR1 is SGHTA and CDR2 is FQGNSA. V lost 10 bases and J lost 1; bases outside the gene matches: 13. The CDR3 spans 16 residues.

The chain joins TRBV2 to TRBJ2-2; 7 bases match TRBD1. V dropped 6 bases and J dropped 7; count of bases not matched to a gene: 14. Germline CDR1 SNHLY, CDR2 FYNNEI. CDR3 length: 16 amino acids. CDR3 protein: CASRSSGQHTGGELFF. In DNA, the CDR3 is TGTGCCAGCAGGAGTTCGGGACAGCATACGGGCGGGGAGCTGTTTTTT.

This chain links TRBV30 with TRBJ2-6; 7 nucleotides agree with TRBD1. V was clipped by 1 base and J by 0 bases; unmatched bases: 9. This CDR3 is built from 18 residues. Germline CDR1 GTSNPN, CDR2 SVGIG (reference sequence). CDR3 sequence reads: CAWSGFRGSTSGANVLTF. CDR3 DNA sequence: TGTGCCTGGAGTGGGTTCAGGGGGTCCACCTCTGGGGCCAACGTCCTGACTTTC.

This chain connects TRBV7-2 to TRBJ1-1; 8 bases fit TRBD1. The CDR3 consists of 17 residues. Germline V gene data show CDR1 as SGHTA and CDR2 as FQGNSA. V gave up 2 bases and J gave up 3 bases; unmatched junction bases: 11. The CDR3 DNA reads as TGTGCCAGCAGCTTACGGGTACAGGGGGTGTACGACACTGAAGCTTTCTTT. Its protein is CASSLRVQGVYDTEAFF.

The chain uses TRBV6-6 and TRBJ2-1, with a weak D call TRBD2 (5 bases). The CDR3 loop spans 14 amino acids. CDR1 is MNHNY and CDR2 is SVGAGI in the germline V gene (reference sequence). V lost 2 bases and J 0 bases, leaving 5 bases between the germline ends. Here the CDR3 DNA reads TGTGCCAGCAGTTACGGGAGCTCCTACAATGAGCAGTTCTTC. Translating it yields CASSYGSSYNEQFF.

The CDR3 protein is CASSSLGGGDYGYTF. The CDR3 nucleotides are TGTGCCAGCAGTTCCCTGGGAGGTGGGGACTATGGCTACACCTTC. The chain carries TRBV27 and TRBJ1-2; D gene unclear. CDR3 length: 15 residues. Germline values: CDR1 MNHEY, CDR2 SMNVEV (reference sequence). V gave up 4 bases and J gave up 3 bases, with 15 bases separating them.

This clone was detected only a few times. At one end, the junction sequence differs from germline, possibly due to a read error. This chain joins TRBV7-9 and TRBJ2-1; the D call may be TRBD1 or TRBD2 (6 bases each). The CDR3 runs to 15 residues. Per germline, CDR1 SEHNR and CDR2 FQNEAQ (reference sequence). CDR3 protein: CASRLGGGPYNEQFF. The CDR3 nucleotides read TGTGCCAGCAGGTTAGGGGGAGGCCCCTACAATGAGCAGTTCTTC. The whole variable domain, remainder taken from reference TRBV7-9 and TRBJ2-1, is DTGVSQNPRHKITKRGQNVTFRCDPISEHNRLYWYRQTLGQGPEFLTYFQNEAQLEKSRLLSDRFSAERPKGSFSTLEIQRTEQGDSAMYLCASRLGGGPYNEQFFGPGTRLTVL.

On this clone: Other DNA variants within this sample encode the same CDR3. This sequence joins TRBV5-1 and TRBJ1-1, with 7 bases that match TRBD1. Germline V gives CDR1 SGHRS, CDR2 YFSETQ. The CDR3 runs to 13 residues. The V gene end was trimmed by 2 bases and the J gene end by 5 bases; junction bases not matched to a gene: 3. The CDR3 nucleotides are TGCGCCAGCAGCTTCGACAGGGCTACTGAAGCTTTCTTT. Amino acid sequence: CASSFDRATEAFF. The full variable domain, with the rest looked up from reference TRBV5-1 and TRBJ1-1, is KAGVTQTPRYLIKTRGQQVTLSCSPISGHRSVSWYQQTPGQGLQFLFEYFSETQRNKGNFPGRFSGRQFSNSRSEMNVSTLELGDSALYLCASSFDRATEAFFGQGTRLTVV.

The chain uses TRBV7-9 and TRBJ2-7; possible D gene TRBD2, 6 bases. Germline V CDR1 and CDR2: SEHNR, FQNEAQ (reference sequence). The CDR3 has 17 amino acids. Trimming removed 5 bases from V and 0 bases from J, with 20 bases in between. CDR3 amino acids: CASSNRDRRDLSYEQYV. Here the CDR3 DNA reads TGTGCCAGCAGCAACAGAGACCGGCGGGACCTCTCCTACGAGCAGTACGTC.

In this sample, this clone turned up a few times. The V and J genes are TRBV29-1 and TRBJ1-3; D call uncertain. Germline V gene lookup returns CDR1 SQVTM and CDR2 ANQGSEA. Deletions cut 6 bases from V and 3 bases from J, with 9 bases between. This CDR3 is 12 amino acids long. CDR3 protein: CSVTGLGNTIYF. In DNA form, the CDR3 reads TGCAGCGTCACGGGTCTTGGAAACACCATATATTTT.